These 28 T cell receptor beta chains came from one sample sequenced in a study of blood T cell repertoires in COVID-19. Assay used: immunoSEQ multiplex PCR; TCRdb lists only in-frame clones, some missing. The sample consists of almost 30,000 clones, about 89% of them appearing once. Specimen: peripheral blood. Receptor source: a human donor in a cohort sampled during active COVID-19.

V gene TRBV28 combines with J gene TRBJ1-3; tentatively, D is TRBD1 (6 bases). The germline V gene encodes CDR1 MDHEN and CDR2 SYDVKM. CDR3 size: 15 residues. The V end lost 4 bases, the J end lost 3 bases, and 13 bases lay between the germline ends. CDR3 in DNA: TGTGCCAGCAGTTCGGAACAGGGTGGTGGAAACACCATATATTTT. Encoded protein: CASSSEQGGGNTIYF.

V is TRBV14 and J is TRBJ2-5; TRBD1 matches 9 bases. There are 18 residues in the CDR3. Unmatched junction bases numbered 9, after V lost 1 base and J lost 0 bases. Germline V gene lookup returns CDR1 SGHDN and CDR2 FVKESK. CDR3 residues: CASSQGEFRDRDQETQYF. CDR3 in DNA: TGTGCCAGCAGCCAAGGGGAATTCCGGGACAGGGACCAAGAGACCCAGTACTTC.

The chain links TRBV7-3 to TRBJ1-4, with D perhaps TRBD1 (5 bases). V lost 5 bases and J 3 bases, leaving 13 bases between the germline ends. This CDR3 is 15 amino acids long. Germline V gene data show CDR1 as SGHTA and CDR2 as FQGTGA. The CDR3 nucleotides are TGTGCCAGCAGCCCGCCAGGGTGGTCTAATGAAAAACTGTTTTTT. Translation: CASSPPGWSNEKLFF.

CDR3 DNA: TGCAGCGTTGATCGGGGCTCACCCCGGGGGAATGAGCAGTTCTTC. Amino acids: CSVDRGSPRGNEQFF. This chain joins TRBV29-1 and TRBJ2-1, with D maybe TRBD2 (6 bases). There are 15 residues in the CDR3. Germline V gene sequence: CDR1 SQVTM, CDR2 ANQGSEA. V lost 3 bases and J lost 7, with 19 bases in between.

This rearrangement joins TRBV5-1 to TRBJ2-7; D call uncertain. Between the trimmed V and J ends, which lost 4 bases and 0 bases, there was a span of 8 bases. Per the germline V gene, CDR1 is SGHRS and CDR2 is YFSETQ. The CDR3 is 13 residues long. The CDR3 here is CASSPSSSYEQYF. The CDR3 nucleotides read TGCGCCAGCAGCCCATCTAGCTCCTACGAGCAGTACTTC.

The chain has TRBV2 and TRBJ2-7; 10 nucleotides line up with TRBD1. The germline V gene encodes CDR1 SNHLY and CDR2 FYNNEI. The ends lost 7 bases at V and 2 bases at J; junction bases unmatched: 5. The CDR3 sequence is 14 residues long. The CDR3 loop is CASIGTGVPYEQYF. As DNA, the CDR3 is TGTGCCAGCATCGGGACAGGGGTGCCCTACGAGCAGTACTTC.

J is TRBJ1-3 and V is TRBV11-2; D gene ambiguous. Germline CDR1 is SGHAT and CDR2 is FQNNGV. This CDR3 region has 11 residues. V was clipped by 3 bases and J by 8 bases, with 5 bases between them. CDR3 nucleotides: TGTGCCAGCAGCTTCGGGGACACCATATATTTT. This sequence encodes CASSFGDTIYF.

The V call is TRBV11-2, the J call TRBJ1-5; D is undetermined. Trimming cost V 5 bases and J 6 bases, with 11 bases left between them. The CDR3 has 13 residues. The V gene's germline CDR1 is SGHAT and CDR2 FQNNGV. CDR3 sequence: CASSRDIRQPQHF. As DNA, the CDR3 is TGTGCCAGCAGCCGAGACATCCGTCAGCCCCAGCATTTT.

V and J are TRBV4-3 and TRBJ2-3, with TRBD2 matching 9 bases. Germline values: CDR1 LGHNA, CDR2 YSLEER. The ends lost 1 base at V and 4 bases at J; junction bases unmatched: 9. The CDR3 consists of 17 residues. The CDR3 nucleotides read TGCGCCAGCAGCCAAGGGGGGGTAGCGGGGGTTTCAGATACGCAGTATTTT. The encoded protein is CASSQGGVAGVSDTQYF.

CDR3 residues: CSVRQGDTEAFF. CDR3 sequence (DNA): TGCAGCGTCAGACAGGGGGACACTGAAGCTTTCTTT. The chain links TRBV29-1 to TRBJ1-1; 9 bases line up with TRBD1. The CDR3 totals 12 residues. CDR1 SQVTM and CDR2 ANQGSEA come from the germline V gene. The V gene end was trimmed by 6 bases and the J gene end by 3 bases; junction bases not matched to a gene: 2.

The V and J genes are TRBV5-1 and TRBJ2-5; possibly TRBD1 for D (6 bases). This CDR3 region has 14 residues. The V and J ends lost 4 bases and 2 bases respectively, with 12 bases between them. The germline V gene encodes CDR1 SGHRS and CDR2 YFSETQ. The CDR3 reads CASSPGQRQETQYF. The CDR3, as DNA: TGCGCCAGCAGCCCAGGACAGAGACAAGAGACCCAGTACTTC.

The CDR3 coding sequence is TGTGCCAGCAGCCAGGGGACAGGGGGCGGAACTGAAGCTTTCTTT. Amino acid sequence: CASSQGTGGGTEAFF. The chain is built from TRBV3-1 (or the pseudogene TRBV3-2) and TRBJ1-1; 12 bases are a match to TRBD1. Germline V gene lookup returns CDR1 LGHDT and CDR2 YNNKEL (reference sequence). The CDR3 contains 15 residues. The V and J ends lost 3 bases and 5 bases, in that order; junction bases with no gene match: 4.

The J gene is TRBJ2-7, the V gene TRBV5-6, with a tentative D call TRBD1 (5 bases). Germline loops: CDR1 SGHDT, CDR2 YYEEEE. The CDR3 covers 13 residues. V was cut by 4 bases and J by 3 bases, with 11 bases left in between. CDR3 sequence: CASSPQDNYEQYF. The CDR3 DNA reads TGTGCCAGCAGCCCACAGGACAACTACGAGCAGTACTTC.

The CDR3 DNA reads as TGTGCCAGTAGGACGATGGACAGGGTTAATGAAAAACTGTTTTTT. It specifies CASRTMDRVNEKLFF. This sequence joins TRBV19 and TRBJ1-4, with 8 bases identical to TRBD1. V shed 6 bases and J 4 bases; nucleotides not matched to a gene: 7. From germline, CDR1 is LNHDA and CDR2 SQIVND (reference sequence). This CDR3 comprises 15 residues.

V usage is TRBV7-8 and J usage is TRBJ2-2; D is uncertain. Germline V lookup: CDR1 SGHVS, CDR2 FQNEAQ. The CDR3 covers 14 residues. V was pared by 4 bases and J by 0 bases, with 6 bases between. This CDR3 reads CASSWSTNTGELFF. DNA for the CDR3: TGTGCCAGCAGCTGGAGTACGAACACCGGGGAGCTGTTTTTT. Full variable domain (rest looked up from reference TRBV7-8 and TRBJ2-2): GAGVSQSPRYKVAKRGQDVALRCDPISGHVSLFWYQQALGQGPEFLTYFQNEAQLDKSGLPSDRFFAERPEGSVSTLKIQRTQQEDSAVYLCASSWSTNTGELFFGEGSRLTVL.

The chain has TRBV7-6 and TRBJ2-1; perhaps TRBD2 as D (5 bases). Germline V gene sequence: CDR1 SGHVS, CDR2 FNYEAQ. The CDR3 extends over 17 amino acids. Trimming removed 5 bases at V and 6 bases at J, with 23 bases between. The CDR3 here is CASSLRRRTDLPNEQFF. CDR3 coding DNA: TGTGCCAGCAGCCTACGGAGGAGGACGGACCTACCCAATGAGCAGTTCTTC.

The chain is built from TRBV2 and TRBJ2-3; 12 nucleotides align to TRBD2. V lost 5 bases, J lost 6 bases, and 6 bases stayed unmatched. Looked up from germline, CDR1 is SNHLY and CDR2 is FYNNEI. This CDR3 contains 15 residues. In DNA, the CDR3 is TGTGCCAGCAGTTGGACTAGCGGGGACCTGGATACGCAGTATTTT. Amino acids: CASSWTSGDLDTQYF.

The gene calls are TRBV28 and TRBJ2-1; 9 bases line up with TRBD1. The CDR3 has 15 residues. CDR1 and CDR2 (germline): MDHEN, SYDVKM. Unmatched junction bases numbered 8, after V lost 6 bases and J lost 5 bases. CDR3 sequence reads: CASSGSGTGNNEQFF. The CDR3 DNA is TGTGCCAGCAGCGGATCCGGGACAGGGAACAATGAGCAGTTCTTC. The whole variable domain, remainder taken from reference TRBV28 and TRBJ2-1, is DVKVTQSSRYLVKRTGEKVFLECVQDMDHENMFWYRQDPGLGLRLIYFSYDVKMKEKGDIPEGYSVSREKKERFSLILESASTNQTSMYLCASSGSGTGNNEQFFGPGTRLTVL.

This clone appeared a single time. The CDR3 reads CASSYLGGGAVYNEQFF. The CDR3 bases are TGCGCCAGCAGCTATCTGGGCGGGGGGGCCGTCTACAATGAGCAGTTCTTC. This chain links TRBV5-1 with TRBJ2-1; 9 bases agree with TRBD2. This CDR3 spans 17 amino acids. J lost 3 bases, V lost 3 bases, and 10 bases had no gene match. In germline, CDR1 is SGHRS, CDR2 YFSETQ.

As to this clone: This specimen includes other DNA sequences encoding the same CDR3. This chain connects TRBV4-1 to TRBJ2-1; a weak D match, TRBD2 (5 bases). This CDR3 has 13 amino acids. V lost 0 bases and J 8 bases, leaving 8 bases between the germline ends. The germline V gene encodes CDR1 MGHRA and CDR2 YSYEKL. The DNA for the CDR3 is TGCGCCAGCAGCCAAGATCGGGGTTATGAGCAGTTCTTC. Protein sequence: CASSQDRGYEQFF.

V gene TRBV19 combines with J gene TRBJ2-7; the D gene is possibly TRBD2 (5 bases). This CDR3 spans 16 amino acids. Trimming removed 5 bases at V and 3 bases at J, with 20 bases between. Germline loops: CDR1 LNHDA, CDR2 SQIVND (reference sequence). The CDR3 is CASSSSSGNSDYEQYF. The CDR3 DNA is TGTGCCAGTAGTTCTTCCTCGGGGAACAGTGACTACGAGCAGTACTTC.

This chain's CDR3 is CASNYRVARTEAFF. DNA of the CDR3: TGTGCCAGCAACTACAGGGTAGCGCGTACTGAAGCTTTCTTT. The rearrangement uses TRBV7-2 and TRBJ1-1; perhaps TRBD1 as D (6 bases). Trimming took off 7 bases at V and 5 bases at J, with 17 bases between the two ends. This CDR3 comprises 14 residues. Germline V gene lookup returns CDR1 SGHTA and CDR2 FQGNSA.

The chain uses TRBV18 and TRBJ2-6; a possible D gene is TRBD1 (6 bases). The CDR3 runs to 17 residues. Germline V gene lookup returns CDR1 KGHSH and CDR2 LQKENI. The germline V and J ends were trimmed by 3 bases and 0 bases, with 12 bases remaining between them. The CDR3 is CASSPFGQNSGANVLTF. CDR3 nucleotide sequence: TGTGCCAGCTCACCGTTCGGACAGAACTCTGGGGCCAACGTCCTGACTTTC.

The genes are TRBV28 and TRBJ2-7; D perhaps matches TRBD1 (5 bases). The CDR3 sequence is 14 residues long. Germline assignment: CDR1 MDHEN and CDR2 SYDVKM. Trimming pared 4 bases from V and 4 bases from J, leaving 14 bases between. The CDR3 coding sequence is TGTGCCAGCAGTTCCCATATGGCAGGGTACGAGCAGTACTTC. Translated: CASSSHMAGYEQYF.

The CDR3 nucleotides are TGTGCCAGCAGCTCACGTCAGGGGGAAGCTTTCTTT. Encoded protein: CASSSRQGEAFF. The rearrangement joins TRBV11-3 to TRBJ1-1, with a tentative D call TRBD1 (6 bases). CDR1 SGHNT and CDR2 YENEEA come from the germline V gene. This CDR3 is built from 12 residues. With 4 bases removed from V and 8 bases from J, the gap between germline ends came to 11 bases.

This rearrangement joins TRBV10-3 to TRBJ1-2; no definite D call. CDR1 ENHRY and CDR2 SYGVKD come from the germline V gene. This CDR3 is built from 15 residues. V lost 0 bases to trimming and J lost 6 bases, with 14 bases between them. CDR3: CAISESNTAADGYTF. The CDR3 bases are TGTGCCATCAGTGAGTCAAATACGGCGGCCGATGGCTACACCTTC.

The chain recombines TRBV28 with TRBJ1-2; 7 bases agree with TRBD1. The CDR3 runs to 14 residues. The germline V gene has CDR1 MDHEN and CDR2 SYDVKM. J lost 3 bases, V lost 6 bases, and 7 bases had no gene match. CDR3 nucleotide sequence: TGTGCCAGCAGCGGGACAGCGGCCCACTATGGCTACACCTTC. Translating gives CASSGTAAHYGYTF.

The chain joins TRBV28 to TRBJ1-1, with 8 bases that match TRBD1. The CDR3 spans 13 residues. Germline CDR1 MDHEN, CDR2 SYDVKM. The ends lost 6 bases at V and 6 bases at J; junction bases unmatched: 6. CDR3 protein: CASRRQGKAEAFF. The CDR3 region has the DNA TGTGCCAGCAGAAGACAGGGGAAGGCTGAAGCTTTCTTT.